The rows below give T cell receptor beta chains drawn from one sample of a study of cytomegalovirus exposure and HLA in healthy donors. The assay was immunoSEQ multiplex PCR, and TCRdb's table has in-frame clones only and misses some. Here the sample spans around 170,000 clones, 75% to 90% being singletons. The material sequenced was PBMCs. The receptor source for this set is a man between 35 and 55 years old in good health and CMV-seropositive. Both conserved end residues are part of each CDR3. A D gene is named only where the DNA matches it firmly. For some rows the clone size is stated as once, few or many, or as a class when expanded; others skip it.

V,size,D,J,CDR3,DNA
TRBV4-3,-,-,TRBJ1-6,CASSQEGGGYNSPLHF,TGCGCCAGCAGCCAAGAAGGGGGGGGCTATAATTCACCCCTCCACTTT
TRBV4-1,once,TRBD1,TRBJ2-1,CASSQSRGQGFDEQFF,TGCGCCAGCAGCCAAAGTAGGGGACAGGGGTTCGATGAGCAGTTCTTC
TRBV6-5,-,TRBD1,TRBJ2-7,CASSSYRDRFDEQYF,TGTGCCAGCAGTTCTTACCGGGACAGGTTCGACGAGCAGTACTTC
TRBV9,-,TRBD2,TRBJ2-1,CASSVTGGLDNDEQFF,TGTGCCAGCAGCGTAACGGGGGGACTAGATAACGATGAGCAGTTCTTC
TRBV18,-,-,TRBJ1-1,CASSTGTEAFF,TGTGCCAGCTCAACAGGAACTGAAGCTTTCTTT
TRBV2,-,TRBD1,TRBJ2-7,CASSGGQYEQYF,TGTGCCAGCAGTGGGGGACAGTACGAGCAGTACTTC
TRBV19,-,TRBD2,TRBJ2-1,CASSVTSGGMVTLSNEQFF,TGTGCCAGTAGTGTGACTAGCGGGGGTATGGTCACCCTCAGCAATGAGCAGTTCTTC
TRBV11-3,once,-,TRBJ2-2,CASRLTGNTGELFF,TGTGCCAGCAGATTGACAGGGAACACCGGGGAGCTGTTTTTT
TRBV5-6,-,TRBD2,TRBJ2-3,CASSSLWVAGGTDTQYF,TGTGCCAGCAGCTCTCTCTGGGTAGCGGGGGGGACAGATACGCAGTATTTT
TRBV30,-,-,TRBJ1-4,CAWSVFNEKLFF,TGTGCCTGGAGTGTCTTTAATGAAAAACTGTTTTTT
TRBV6-5,-,TRBD2,TRBJ2-1,CASSPTSGGTFF,TGTGCCAGCAGTCCCACTAGCGGGGGTACGTTCTTC
TRBV29-1,-,-,TRBJ2-5,CSVGVPRQYF,TGCAGCGTTGGAGTCCCCCGACAGTACTTC
TRBV6-1,-,TRBD1,TRBJ2-5,CASSERDRGRETQYF,TGTGCCAGCAGTGAGCGGGACAGGGGGCGGGAGACCCAGTACTTC
TRBV15,-,TRBD1,TRBJ1-1,CATSSYRGSNTEAFF,TGTGCCACCAGCAGCTACAGGGGGTCGAACACTGAAGCTTTCTTT
TRBV7-3,once,TRBD1,TRBJ2-1,CASSLEGQANNEQFF,TGTGCCAGCAGCTTAGAGGGACAGGCGAACAATGAGCAGTTCTTC
TRBV9,-,TRBD2,TRBJ2-5,CASSVSPWGGGEETQYF,TGTGCCAGCAGCGTCTCCCCTTGGGGCGGGGGGGAGGAGACCCAGTACTTC
TRBV6-6,once,-,TRBJ2-5,CASSGLRDLETQYF,TGTGCCAGCAGTGGCCTCAGGGATCTAGAGACCCAGTACTTC
TRBV27,-,-,TRBJ1-5,CASSPGIGVGPQHF,TGTGCCAGCAGTCCCGGGATCGGAGTAGGGCCCCAGCATTTT
TRBV27,-,TRBD2,TRBJ2-1,CASSVRLAGGSYNEQFF,TGTGCCAGCAGTGTACGACTAGCGGGGGGCTCCTACAATGAGCAGTTCTTC
TRBV18,-,-,TRBJ2-7,CASSPVGGVDEQYF,TGTGCCAGCTCACCAGTGGGGGGAGTTGACGAGCAGTACTTC
TRBV12-5,-,-,TRBJ1-2,CASALMMGVSNYGYTF,TGTGCTAGTGCCCTAATGATGGGAGTTTCTAACTATGGCTACACCTTC
TRBV19,-,-,TRBJ2-7,CASSPDYYEQYF,TGTGCCAGTAGCCCTGACTACTACGAGCAGTACTTC